This T cell receptor (beta chain) originates from a study of blood T cells in healthy people across ages (dated by TCRdb to about 2015). About the study as a whole: In model experiments, template switching captured roughly one uniquely barcoded TCR beta cDNA molecule for every two T cells. Using deep sequencing normalized with unique cDNA molecular identifiers, the study measured how TCR beta repertoire diversity changes with age. Four age groups were formed from the donors: young (average roughly 15 years), middle-aged (less than 40), aged (62) and long-lived (less than 85). Donors of different ages were randomly distributed across sequencing lanes to avoid experimental bias. Two additional independent replicas of 1 million unique cDNA reads from the same blood draw were analyzed for two donors (one aged 18 to 29 and one aged 80 or older).

Study-wide conclusions, independent of this receptor: Observed TCR beta diversity per million T cells fell roughly linearly with age, and a significant reduction was already apparent by age around 36. Estimates of total diversity based on one million sequenced T cells were regarded as lower bounds and as underestimates. There was a strong correlation between observed TCR beta diversity and the percentage of naive T cells measured by flow cytometry. Compared with the aged group, the long-lived group had more naive CD4+ T cells, fewer expanded clones and increased TCR diversity, a pattern suggesting age selection. Because profiling used bulk unsorted PBMCs, naive and antigen-experienced compartments could not be compared conclusively. Donor CMV infection status was unknown, potentially confounding age-related changes in expanded clonotypes.

V was cut back by 4 bases and J by 11 bases, leaving a gap of 13 bases between them. CDR3 length: 12 amino acids, cysteine to phenylalanine. The kept DNA is CDR3 alone, 36 bases in frame from the first base. Taken from the germline V gene, the CDR1 and CDR2 loops are SGHAT and FQNNGV. The roughly 37 donors, aged about 6 to 95 years, were systemically healthy Caucasian individuals from Russia. Roughly 10 milliliters of peripheral blood were collected from each donor into EDTA-treated Vacutainer tubes. PBMCs were isolated by Ficoll-Paque density-gradient centrifugation, with at least 7 million obtained per sample. Total RNA was extracted from PBMCs with Trizol reagent, with at least 5 micrograms obtained per sample. For every donor, flow cytometry on a PBMC aliquot measured the percentage of naive CD45RAhigh/CD27high T cells. This clonotype was recorded many times. The antigen it recognizes is unknown. Nothing much larger sits one base from this clone, and base qualities are not available.

Receptor libraries were prepared by 5' RACE. The instrument given in TCRdb is Illumina HiSeq 2500. A second roughly 6 to 12 cycle PCR used a sample-barcoded 5' primer and a J-beta primer mix. A template-switch 5' adaptor carrying 12 random nucleotides introduced a unique molecular identifier onto each TCR beta cDNA molecule. At least 2.5 million CDR3-containing paired-end reads were obtained from each sample. First-strand cDNA synthesis was performed from all RNA using the Mint cDNA synthesis kit, with priming by a TRBC-specific oligonucleotide. Following uracil-DNA glycosylase treatment, a first 18-cycle PCR with universal primers M1SS and BC2_uni_R was performed on all cDNA. On the study's bioinformatics: Normalization of each sample was performed by random selection of 1 million high-quality reads, each carrying a distinct molecular identifier. Reads with shared molecular identifiers were discarded instead of being binned into consensus sequences. CDR3 identification, clonotype clustering and error correction used MiTCR with a Q25 quality threshold and the strictest error-elimination algorithm. A nonparametric unseen species model with Euler transformation was used to estimate lower-bound total TCR beta diversity. TCRdb reanalyzed the raw reads on its own, using fastp at Q25 for trimming and MiXCR for clone calling, and kept in-frame beta chains. Records with the same CDR3 protein are collapsed into one entry carrying the most frequent genes and DNA. These V and J calls are TCRdb output, not the study's own analysis. This sample is represented by a few hundred thousand distinct CDR3 sequences; roughly half of them were singletons. The top ten clonotypes cover around 50% of the sample.

Here the chain combines TRBV11-2 and TRBJ2-3; the D gene is perhaps TRBD1, on 5 matching bases. Sequencing input: blood. This TCR came from a man in his 60s in good health. For the CDR3, the sequence is CASSWGYDGQYF. In nucleotides, the sequence is TGTGCCAGCAGCTGGGGCTACGACGGGCAGTATTTT.